This T cell receptor (beta chain) was retrieved from a study of cytomegalovirus exposure and HLA in healthy donors. Profiled with immunoSEQ multiplex PCR; TCRdb holds only in-frame clones, not every one. The sample yields approximately 150,000 clones, 86% seen once. The specimen was PBMCs. This TCR derives from a man aged 18 to 29 in good health and CMV-seropositive.

The CDR3 nucleotides read TGCGCCAGCAGCTTTCAGGGTTTATATGGCTACACCTTC. Protein product: CASSFQGLYGYTF. The rearrangement links TRBV5-1 to TRBJ1-2; D is perhaps TRBD1 (5 bases). The germline CDR1 and CDR2 sequences are SGHRS and YFSETQ. Trimming stripped 2 bases from V and 5 bases from J, with 10 bases between. This CDR3 has 13 amino acids.